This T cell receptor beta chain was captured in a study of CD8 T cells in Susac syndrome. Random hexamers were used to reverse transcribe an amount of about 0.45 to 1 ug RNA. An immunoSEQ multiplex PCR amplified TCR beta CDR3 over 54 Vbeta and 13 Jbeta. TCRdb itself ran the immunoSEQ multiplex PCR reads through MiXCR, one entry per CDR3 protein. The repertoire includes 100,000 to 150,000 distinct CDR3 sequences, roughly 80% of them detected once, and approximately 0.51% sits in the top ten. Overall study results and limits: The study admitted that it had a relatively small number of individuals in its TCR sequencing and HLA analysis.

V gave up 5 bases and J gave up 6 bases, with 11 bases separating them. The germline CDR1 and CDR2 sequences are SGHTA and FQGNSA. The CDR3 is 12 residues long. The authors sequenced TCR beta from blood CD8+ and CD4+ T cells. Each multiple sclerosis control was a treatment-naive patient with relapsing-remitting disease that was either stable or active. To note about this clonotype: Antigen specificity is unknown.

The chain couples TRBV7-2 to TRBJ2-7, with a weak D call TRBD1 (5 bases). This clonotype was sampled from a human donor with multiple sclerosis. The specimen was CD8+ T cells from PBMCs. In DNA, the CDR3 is TGTGCCAGCAGCGAGACAGCAGGCGAGCAGTACTTC. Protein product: CASSETAGEQYF.